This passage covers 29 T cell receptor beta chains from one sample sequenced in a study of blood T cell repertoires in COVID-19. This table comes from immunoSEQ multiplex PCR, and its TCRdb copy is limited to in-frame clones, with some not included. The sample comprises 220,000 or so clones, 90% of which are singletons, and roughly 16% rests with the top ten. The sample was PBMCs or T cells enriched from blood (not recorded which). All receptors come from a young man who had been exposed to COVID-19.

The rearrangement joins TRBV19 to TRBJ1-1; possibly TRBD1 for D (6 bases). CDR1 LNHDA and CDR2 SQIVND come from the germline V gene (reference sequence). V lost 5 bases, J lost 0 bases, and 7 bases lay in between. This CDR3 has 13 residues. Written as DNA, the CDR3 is TGTGCCAGTAGTGACAGGCTGAACACTGAAGCTTTCTTT. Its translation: CASSDRLNTEAFF.

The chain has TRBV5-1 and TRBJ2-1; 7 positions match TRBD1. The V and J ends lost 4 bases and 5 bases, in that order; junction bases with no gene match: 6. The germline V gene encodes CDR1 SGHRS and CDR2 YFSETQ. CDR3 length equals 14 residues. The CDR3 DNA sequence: TGCGCCAGCAGCCTAGGGGACAGCAACAATGAGCAGTTCTTC. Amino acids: CASSLGDSNNEQFF.

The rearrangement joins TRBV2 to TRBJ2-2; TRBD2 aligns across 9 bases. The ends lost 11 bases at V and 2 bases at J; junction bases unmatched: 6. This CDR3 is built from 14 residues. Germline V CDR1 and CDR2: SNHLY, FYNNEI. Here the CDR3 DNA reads TGTGCCTGCCAGCGGGGGGCTAACACCGGGGAGCTGTTTTTT. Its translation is CACQRGANTGELFF.

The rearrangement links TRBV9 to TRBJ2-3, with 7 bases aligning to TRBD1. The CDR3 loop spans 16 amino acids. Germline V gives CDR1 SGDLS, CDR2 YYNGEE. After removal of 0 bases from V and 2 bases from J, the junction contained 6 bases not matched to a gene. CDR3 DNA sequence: TGTGCCAGCAGCGTAGAGGGACAGCAACCCACAGATACGCAGTATTTT. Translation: CASSVEGQQPTDTQYF.

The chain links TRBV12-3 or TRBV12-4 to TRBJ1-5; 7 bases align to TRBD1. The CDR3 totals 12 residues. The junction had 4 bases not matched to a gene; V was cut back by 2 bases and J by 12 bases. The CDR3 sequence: CASSLRQGVQHF. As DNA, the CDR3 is TGTGCCAGCAGTTTACGACAGGGAGTCCAGCATTTT.

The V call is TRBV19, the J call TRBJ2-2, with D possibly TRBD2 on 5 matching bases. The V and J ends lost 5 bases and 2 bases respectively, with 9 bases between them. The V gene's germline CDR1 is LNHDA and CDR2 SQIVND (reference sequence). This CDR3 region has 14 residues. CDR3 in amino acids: CASSGGPNTGELFF. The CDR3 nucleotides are TGTGCCAGTAGTGGCGGGCCCAACACCGGGGAGCTGTTTTTT.

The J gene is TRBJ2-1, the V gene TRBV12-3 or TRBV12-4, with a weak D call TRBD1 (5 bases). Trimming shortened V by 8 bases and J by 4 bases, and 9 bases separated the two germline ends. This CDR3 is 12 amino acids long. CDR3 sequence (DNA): TGTGCCAGCGGGTCAGGGTACAATGAGCAGTTCTTC. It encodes CASGSGYNEQFF.

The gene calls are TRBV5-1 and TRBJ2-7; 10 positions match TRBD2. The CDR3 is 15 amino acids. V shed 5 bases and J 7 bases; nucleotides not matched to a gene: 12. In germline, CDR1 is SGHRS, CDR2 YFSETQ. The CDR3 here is CASRRGLAVLEEQYF. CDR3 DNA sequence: TGCGCCAGCAGGCGAGGACTAGCGGTTTTGGAAGAGCAGTACTTC.

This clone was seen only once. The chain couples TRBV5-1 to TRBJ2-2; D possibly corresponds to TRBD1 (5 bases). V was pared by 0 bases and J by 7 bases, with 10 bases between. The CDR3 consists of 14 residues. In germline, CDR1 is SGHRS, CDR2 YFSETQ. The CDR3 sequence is CASSLGQTGGELFF. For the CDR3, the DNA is TGCGCCAGCAGCTTGGGACAGACGGGCGGGGAGCTGTTTTTT.

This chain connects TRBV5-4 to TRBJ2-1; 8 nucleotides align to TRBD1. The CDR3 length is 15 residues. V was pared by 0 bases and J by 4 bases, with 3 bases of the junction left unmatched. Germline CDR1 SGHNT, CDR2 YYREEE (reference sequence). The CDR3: CASSLGGQEYNEQFF. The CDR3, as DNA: TGTGCCAGCAGCTTGGGGGGACAGGAGTACAATGAGCAGTTCTTC.

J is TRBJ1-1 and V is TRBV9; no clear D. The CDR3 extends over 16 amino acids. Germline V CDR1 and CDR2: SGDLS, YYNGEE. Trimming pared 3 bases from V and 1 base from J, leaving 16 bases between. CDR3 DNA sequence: TGTGCCAGCAGCGGCCCCGGAGGGATCAAGAACACTGAAGCTTTCTTT. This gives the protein CASSGPGGIKNTEAFF.

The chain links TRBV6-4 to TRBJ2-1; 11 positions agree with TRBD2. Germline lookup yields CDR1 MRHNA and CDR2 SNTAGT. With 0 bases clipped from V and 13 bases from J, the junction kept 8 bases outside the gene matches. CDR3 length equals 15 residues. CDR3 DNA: TGTGCCAGCAGTGACTCAACTAGCGGGGGCCCTTCACAGTTCTTC. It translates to CASSDSTSGGPSQFF.

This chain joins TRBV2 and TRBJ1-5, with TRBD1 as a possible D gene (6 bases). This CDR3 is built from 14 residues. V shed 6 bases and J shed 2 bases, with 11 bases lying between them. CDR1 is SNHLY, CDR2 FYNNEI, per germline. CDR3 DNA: TGTGCCAGCAGAAACCCAGGGGGCAATCAGCCCCAGCATTTT. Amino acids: CASRNPGGNQPQHF.

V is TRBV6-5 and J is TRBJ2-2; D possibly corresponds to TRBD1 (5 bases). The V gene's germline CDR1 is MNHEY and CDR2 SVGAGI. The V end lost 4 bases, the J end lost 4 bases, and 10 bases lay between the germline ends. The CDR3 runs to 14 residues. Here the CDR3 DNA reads TGTGCCAGCAGTTGGGCAGGGCCCACCGGGGAGCTGTTTTTT. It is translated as CASSWAGPTGELFF.

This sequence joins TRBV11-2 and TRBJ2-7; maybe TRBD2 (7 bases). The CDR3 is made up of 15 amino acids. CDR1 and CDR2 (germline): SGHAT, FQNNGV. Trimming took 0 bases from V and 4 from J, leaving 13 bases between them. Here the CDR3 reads CASSLDRGGWYEQYF. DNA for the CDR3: TGTGCCAGCAGCTTAGATAGGGGGGGTTGGTACGAGCAGTACTTC. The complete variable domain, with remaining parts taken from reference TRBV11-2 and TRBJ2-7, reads EAGVAQSPRYKIIEKRQSVAFWCNPISGHATLYWYQQILGQGPKLLIQFQNNGVVDDSQLPKDRFSAERLKGVDSTLKIQPAKLEDSAVYLCASSLDRGGWYEQYFGPGTRLTVT.

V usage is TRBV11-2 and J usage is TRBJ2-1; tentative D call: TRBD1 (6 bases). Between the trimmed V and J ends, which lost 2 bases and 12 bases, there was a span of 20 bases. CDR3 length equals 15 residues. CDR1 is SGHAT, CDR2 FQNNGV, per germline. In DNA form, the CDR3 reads TGTGCCAGCAGCTTACTAAAAGAGCCCGTCAGGGGGCAGTTCTTC. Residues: CASSLLKEPVRGQFF.

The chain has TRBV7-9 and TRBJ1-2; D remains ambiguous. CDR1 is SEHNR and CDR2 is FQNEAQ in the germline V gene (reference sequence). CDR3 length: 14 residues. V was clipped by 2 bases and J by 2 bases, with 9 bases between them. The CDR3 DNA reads TGTGCCAGCAGCTTAAATGGCCTCAACTATGGCTACACCTTC. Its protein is CASSLNGLNYGYTF.

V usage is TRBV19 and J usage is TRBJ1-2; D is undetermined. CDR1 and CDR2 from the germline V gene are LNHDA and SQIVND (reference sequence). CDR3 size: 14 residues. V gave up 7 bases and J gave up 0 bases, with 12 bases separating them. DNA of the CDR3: TGTGCCAGTACTGACTACGACGCTAACTATGGCTACACCTTC. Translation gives CASTDYDANYGYTF.

The chain's CDR3 is CASSQSGGHSPLHF. In DNA form, the CDR3 reads TGTGCCAGCAGCCAAAGCGGGGGACATTCACCCCTCCACTTT. This chain uses TRBV14 with TRBJ1-6; possibly TRBD1 for D (5 bases). Germline CDR1 and CDR2: SGHDN and FVKESK. This CDR3 region has 14 residues. The V and J ends lost 2 bases and 8 bases respectively, with 10 bases between them. Filled out from reference TRBV14 and TRBJ1-6, the complete variable domain reads EAGVTQFPSHSVIEKGQTVTLRCDPISGHDNLYWYRRVMGKEIKFLLHFVKESKQDESGMPNNRFLAERTGGTYSTLKVQPAELEDSGVYFCASSQSGGHSPLHFGNGTRLTVT.

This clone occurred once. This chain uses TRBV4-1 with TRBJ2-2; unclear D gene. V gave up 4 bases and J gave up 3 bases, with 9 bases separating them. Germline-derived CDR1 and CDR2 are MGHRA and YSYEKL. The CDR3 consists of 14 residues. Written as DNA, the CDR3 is TGCGCCAGCAGCCTCCAAATAGACACCGGGGAGCTGTTTTTT. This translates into CASSLQIDTGELFF.

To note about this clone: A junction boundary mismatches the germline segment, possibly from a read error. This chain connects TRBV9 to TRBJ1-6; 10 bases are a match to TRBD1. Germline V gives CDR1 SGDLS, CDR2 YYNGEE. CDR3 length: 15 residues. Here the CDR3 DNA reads TGTGCCAGCAGCGCCACGACAGGGGGCGACTCACCTCTCCACTTT. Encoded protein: CASSATTGGDSPLHF.

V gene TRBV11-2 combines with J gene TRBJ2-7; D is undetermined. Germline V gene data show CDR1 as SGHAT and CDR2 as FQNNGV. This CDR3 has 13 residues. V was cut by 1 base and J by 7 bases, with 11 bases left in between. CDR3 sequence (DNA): TGTGCCAGCAGCTTAGTGGTGGGCGCTGAGCAGTACTTC. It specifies CASSLVVGAEQYF. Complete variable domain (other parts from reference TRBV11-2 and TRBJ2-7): EAGVAQSPRYKIIEKRQSVAFWCNPISGHATLYWYQQILGQGPKLLIQFQNNGVVDDSQLPKDRFSAERLKGVDSTLKIQPAKLEDSAVYLCASSLVVGAEQYFGPGTRLTVT.

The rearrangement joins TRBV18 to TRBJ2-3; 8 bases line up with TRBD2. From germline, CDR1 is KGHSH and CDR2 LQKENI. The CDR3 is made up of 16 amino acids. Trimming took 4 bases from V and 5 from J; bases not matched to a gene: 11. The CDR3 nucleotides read TGTGCCAGCTCACAGTGGAAAAGCGGGGGACAAGATACGCAGTATTTT. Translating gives CASSQWKSGGQDTQYF.

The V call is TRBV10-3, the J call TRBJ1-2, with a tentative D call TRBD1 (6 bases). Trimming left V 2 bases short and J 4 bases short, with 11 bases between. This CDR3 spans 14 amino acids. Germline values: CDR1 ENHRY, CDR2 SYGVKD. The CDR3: CAISERQEAYGYTF. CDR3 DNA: TGTGCCATCAGTGAGCGACAGGAGGCCTATGGCTACACCTTC.

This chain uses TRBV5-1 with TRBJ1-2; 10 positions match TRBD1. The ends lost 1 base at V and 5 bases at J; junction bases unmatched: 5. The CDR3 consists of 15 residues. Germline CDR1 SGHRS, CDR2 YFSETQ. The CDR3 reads CASSLFGTGVYGYTF. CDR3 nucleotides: TGCGCCAGCAGCTTGTTTGGGACAGGGGTTTATGGCTACACCTTC.

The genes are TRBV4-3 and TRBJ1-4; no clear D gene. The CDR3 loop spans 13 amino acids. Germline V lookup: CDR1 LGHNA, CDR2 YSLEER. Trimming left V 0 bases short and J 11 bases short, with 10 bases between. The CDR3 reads CASSQDHRDKLFF. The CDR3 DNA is TGCGCCAGCAGCCAAGACCACCGGGATAAACTGTTTTTT.

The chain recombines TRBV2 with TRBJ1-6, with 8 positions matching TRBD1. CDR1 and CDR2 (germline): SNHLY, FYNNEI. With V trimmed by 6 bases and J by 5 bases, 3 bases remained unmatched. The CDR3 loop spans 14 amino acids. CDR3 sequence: CASRTGADNSPLHF. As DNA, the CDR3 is TGTGCCAGCAGGACAGGGGCAGATAATTCACCCCTCCACTTT.

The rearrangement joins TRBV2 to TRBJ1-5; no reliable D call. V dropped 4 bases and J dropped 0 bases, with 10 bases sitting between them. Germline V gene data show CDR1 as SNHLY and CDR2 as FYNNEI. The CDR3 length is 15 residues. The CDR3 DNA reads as TGTGCCAGCAGTGTTGGACTCAATAGCAATCAGCCCCAGCATTTT. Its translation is CASSVGLNSNQPQHF.

For the CDR3, the DNA is TGTGCCAGCAGCCAGGGTAGCGGGGGGCCGGGGGGAGATACGCAGTATTTT. It translates to CASSQGSGGPGGDTQYF. The rearrangement joins TRBV4-2 to TRBJ2-3; 10 positions agree with TRBD2. V lost 3 bases, J lost 5 bases, and 11 bases stayed unmatched. Germline V CDR1 and CDR2: LGHNA, YNFKEQ. The CDR3 runs to 17 residues.